These 30 T cell receptor beta chains were all obtained from the same sample, sequenced in a study of T cells after yellow fever vaccination. Each CDR3 protein is one row after TCRdb ran MiXCR on the 5' RACE reads. The table records 40,000 to 50,000 distinct CDR3 sequences, about 6.8% of them present only once. The material was CD8+ T cells not binding an NS4B(214-222) dextramer, sorted from PBMCs, obtained 45 days after the yellow fever booster vaccination. These receptors all come from a man aged 25-40 years who received the YFV17D yellow fever vaccine.

This clonotype has just a few counts. The rearrangement joins TRBV27 to TRBJ2-5, with D possibly matching TRBD1 (5 bases). The CDR3 contains 12 residues. CDR1 and CDR2 (germline): MNHEY, SMNVEV (reference sequence). Trimming took 6 bases from V and 1 from J, leaving 6 bases between them. This chain's CDR3 is CASSDSQETQYF. Here the CDR3 DNA reads TGTGCCAGCAGCGACAGCCAAGAGACCCAGTACTTC.

This clonotype was detected ten times or more. The V call is TRBV20-1, the J call TRBJ1-1; 8 bases match TRBD1. V lost 8 bases, J lost 0 bases, and 11 bases stayed unmatched. This CDR3 spans 15 amino acids. Germline loops: CDR1 DFQATT, CDR2 SNEGSKA (reference sequence). CDR3 sequence: CSPGQGLYMNTEAFF. The CDR3 region has the DNA TGCAGTCCAGGACAGGGTTTGTATATGAACACTGAAGCTTTCTTT.

Ten or more counts support this clonotype. The CDR3 sequence: CASSDGGLAGDTDTQYF. DNA for the CDR3: TGTGCCAGCAGTGACGGAGGACTAGCGGGAGACACAGATACGCAGTATTTT. The V call is TRBV2, the J call TRBJ2-3, with TRBD2 matching over 13 bases. Germline values: CDR1 SNHLY, CDR2 FYNNEI. This CDR3 is 17 amino acids long. V was clipped by 3 bases and J by 2 bases; unmatched bases: 5.

This clonotype was recorded at least ten times. This chain joins TRBV29-1 and TRBJ2-2; the D gene could be TRBD1 or TRBD2 (5 bases each). Germline values: CDR1 SQVTM, CDR2 ANQGSEA. CDR3 length: 13 amino acids. V lost 6 bases and J lost 6, with 14 bases in between. This CDR3 is CSVAPGRSGELFF. In nucleotides, the CDR3 is TGCAGCGTCGCCCCAGGGAGATCCGGGGAGCTGTTTTTT.

This clonotype has ten or more counts. The CDR3 loop is CASSPPTGANTGELFF. The DNA for the CDR3 is TGCGCCAGCAGTCCCCCGACAGGGGCGAACACCGGGGAGCTGTTTTTT. The chain carries TRBV23-1 and TRBJ2-2; 8 bases are shared with TRBD1. TRBV23-1 is an ORF; its function is uncertain. The CDR3 covers 16 residues. The V and J ends lost 4 bases and 0 bases, in that order; junction bases with no gene match: 4.

This clonotype was detected ten times or more. J is TRBJ2-1 and V is TRBV9; no clear D gene. The V and J ends lost 1 base and 9 bases respectively, with 5 bases between them. Germline V gene sequence: CDR1 SGDLS, CDR2 YYNGEE. There are 11 residues in the CDR3. The CDR3 DNA sequence: TGTGCCAGCAGCGTAAAGGGTGAGCAGTTCTTC. This sequence encodes CASSVKGEQFF. Full variable domain (remainder filled in from reference TRBV9 and TRBJ2-1): DSGVTQTPKHLITATGQRVTLRCSPRSGDLSVYWYQQSLDQGLQFLIQYYNGEERAKGNILERFSAQQFPDLHSELNLSSLELGDSALYFCASSVKGEQFFGPGTRLTVL.

This clonotype has at least ten counts. This chain links TRBV4-3 with TRBJ2-7; TRBD2 matches 11 bases. The CDR3 extends over 18 amino acids. Per germline, CDR1 LGHNA and CDR2 YSLEER. V trimming: 2 bases; J trimming: 5 bases; junction bases outside the gene matches: 14. The CDR3 sequence: CASSQFHLTSGTEHEQYF. CDR3 coding DNA: TGCGCCAGCAGCCAATTCCACTTGACTAGCGGGACGGAACACGAGCAGTACTTC.

This clonotype was seen at least ten times. The chain couples TRBV25-1 to TRBJ2-5; D is undetermined. This CDR3 has 13 amino acids. Germline V CDR1 and CDR2: MGHDK, SYGVNS. V shed 1 base and J shed 2 bases, with 5 bases lying between them. The CDR3 region has the DNA TGTGCCAGCAGTGAATGGCAGCAAGAGACCCAGTACTTC. Translation gives CASSEWQQETQYF.

The table lists this clonotype with many counts. This chain connects TRBV30 to TRBJ2-5; D is uncertain. V was clipped by 0 bases and J by 5 bases, with 7 bases between them. The V gene's germline CDR1 is GTSNPN and CDR2 SVGIG (reference sequence). This CDR3 comprises 12 residues. The CDR3 nucleotides read TGTGCCTGGAGTGTACTCGGGGAGACCCAGTACTTC. It specifies CAWSVLGETQYF. The full variable domain, rest sourced from reference TRBV30 and TRBJ2-5, is SQTIHQWPATLVQPVGSPLSLECTVEGTSNPNLYWYRQAAGRGLQLLFYSVGIGQISSEVPQNLSASRPQDRQFILSSKKLLLSDSGFYLCAWSVLGETQYFGPGTRLLVL.

This clonotype was observed many times. This chain joins TRBV4-3 and TRBJ1-1, with D uncertain. V lost 0 bases and J 0 bases, leaving 11 bases between the germline ends. The germline gives CDR1 LGHNA, CDR2 YSLEER. The CDR3 has 16 amino acids. The CDR3 coding sequence is TGCGCCAGCAGCCAAGATTCAGCAGGCCTGAACACTGAAGCTTTCTTT. Its protein product is CASSQDSAGLNTEAFF.

Ten or more counts support this clonotype. The rearrangement links TRBV20-1 to TRBJ2-3; D is undetermined. In germline, CDR1 is DFQATT, CDR2 SNEGSKA (reference sequence). With 5 bases removed from V and 1 base from J, the gap between germline ends came to 7 bases. There are 12 residues in the CDR3. Here the CDR3 reads CSADDGTDTQYF. The CDR3 nucleotides are TGCAGTGCTGACGACGGCACAGATACGCAGTATTTT.

This clonotype has at least ten counts. The J gene is TRBJ2-7, the V gene TRBV12-3 or TRBV12-4, with D possibly matching TRBD2 (6 bases). Trimming removed 5 bases at V and 2 bases at J, with 13 bases between. CDR3 length equals 14 residues. CDR3 in amino acids: CASSPVGGTYEQYF. CDR3 bases: TGTGCCAGCAGTCCCGTGGGAGGAACCTACGAGCAGTACTTC.

In its sample, this clonotype was seen many times. The chain uses TRBV12-3 or TRBV12-4 and TRBJ2-7, with 7 bases identical to TRBD2. The V gene end was trimmed by 5 bases and the J gene end by 5 bases; junction bases not matched to a gene: 6. The CDR3 runs to 13 residues. The DNA of the CDR3 is TGTGCCAGCAGTCGACTAGCCGCCGACGAGCAGTACTTC. Its protein product is CASSRLAADEQYF.

About this clonotype itself: Given a much more abundant clone one base away, this may be a read error. The gene calls are TRBV12-3 or TRBV12-4 and TRBJ2-1; TRBD1 matches at 9 bases. Trimming took 3 bases from V and 6 from J; bases not matched to a gene: 12. This CDR3 region has 17 residues. CDR3 amino acids: CASSFRDRAYSSNEQFF. CDR3 coding DNA: TGTGCCAGCAGTTTCCGGGACAGGGCGTACAGTTCCAATGAGCAGTTCTTC.

In this sample, this clonotype turned up many times. This sequence joins TRBV6-2 or TRBV6-3 and TRBJ2-3; TRBD2 matches at 13 bases. This CDR3 comprises 15 residues. The ends lost 5 bases at V and 6 bases at J; junction bases unmatched: 5. Looked up from germline, CDR1 is MNHEY and CDR2 is SVGEGT. CDR3 bases: TGTGCCAGCAGTACTGGACTAGCGGGAGCGGATACGCAGTATTTT. This codes for CASSTGLAGADTQYF.

This clonotype was counted ten times or more. The rearrangement links TRBV5-5 to TRBJ2-7; D might be TRBD2 (5 bases). The ends were cut back, 3 bases at V and 1 base at J, with 11 bases in the middle. Germline V CDR1 and CDR2: SGHKS, YYEKEE (reference sequence). The CDR3 spans 14 residues. The CDR3 coding sequence is TGTGCCAGCAGCTCGTCCGGGATATCCTACGAGCAGTACTTC. This codes for CASSSSGISYEQYF.

This clonotype was seen only a few times. This chain connects TRBV12-3 or TRBV12-4 to TRBJ2-6; D is possibly TRBD2 (5 bases). CDR3 length: 15 amino acids. The V end lost 1 base, the J end lost 2 bases, and 6 bases lay between the germline ends. In DNA, the CDR3 is TGTGCCAGCAGTTTAGTGGGAGCTGGGGCCAACGTCCTGACTTTC. This sequence encodes CASSLVGAGANVLTF.

This clonotype has a count of ten or more. The rearrangement uses TRBV4-3 and TRBJ2-1; D perhaps matches TRBD1 (6 bases). The CDR3 consists of 15 residues. V gave up 2 bases and J gave up 4 bases, with 12 bases separating them. Germline values: CDR1 LGHNA, CDR2 YSLEER. The CDR3 DNA is TGCGCCAGCAGCCAATTGGGACACATATACAATGAGCAGTTCTTC. Its translation: CASSQLGHIYNEQFF.

This clonotype has ten or more counts. The V gene is TRBV20-1, the J gene TRBJ2-7, with 7 bases aligning to TRBD1. After removal of 5 bases from V and 3 bases from J, the junction contained 7 bases not matched to a gene. This CDR3 is 13 amino acids long. Per germline, CDR1 DFQATT and CDR2 SNEGSKA (reference sequence). The CDR3 spells CSARPGTVYEQYF. The CDR3 region has the DNA TGCAGTGCTCGTCCCGGGACAGTCTACGAGCAGTACTTC.

About this clonotype: A junction boundary mismatches the germline segment, possibly from a read error. The V and J genes are TRBV7-9 and TRBJ1-1, with TRBD1 as a possible D gene (5 bases). There are 12 residues in the CDR3. Germline V gene sequence: CDR1 SEHNR, CDR2 FQNEAQ (reference sequence). The CDR3 bases are TGTGCCAGCAGCGCAGGAGGAGGGACCCTTTACTTT. The encoded protein is CASSAGGGTLYF.

This clonotype has only a few counts. The rearrangement joins TRBV7-9 to TRBJ1-6; no reliable D call. Trimming stripped 4 bases from V and 8 bases from J, with 9 bases between. From germline, CDR1 is SEHNR and CDR2 FQNEAQ (reference sequence). This CDR3 contains 13 residues. CDR3 coding DNA: TGTGCCAGCAGCTCGGACGGTTATTCACCCCTCCACTTT. Amino acids: CASSSDGYSPLHF.

V and J are TRBV7-3 and TRBJ2-1; 10 bases are shared with TRBD2. Trimming removed 6 bases from V and 4 bases from J; junction bases left unmatched: 6. Germline assignment: CDR1 SGHTA and CDR2 FQGTGA. The CDR3 length is 15 residues. CDR3 DNA sequence: TGTGCCAGCAGTCCCCCAGCGGGAGGGTACAATGAGCAGTTCTTC. Translation gives CASSPPAGGYNEQFF.

This clonotype was observed many times. V gene TRBV7-9 combines with J gene TRBJ1-2; the D is unclear. This CDR3 contains 16 residues. Germline assignment: CDR1 SEHNR and CDR2 FQNEAQ (reference sequence). Trimming cost V 0 bases and J 8 bases, with 19 bases left between them. CDR3 DNA: TGTGCCAGCAGCTTAGCCCACGAGCTTCCGGCTATAGGCTACACCTTC. The encoded protein is CASSLAHELPAIGYTF.

In its sample, this clonotype was seen many times. The chain links TRBV2 to TRBJ2-2; no reliable D call. Germline V CDR1 and CDR2: SNHLY, FYNNEI. The ends were cut back, 8 bases at V and 4 bases at J, with 5 bases in the middle. This CDR3 has 11 residues. CDR3 sequence (DNA): TGTGCCAGCTTTGGCACCGGGGAGCTGTTTTTT. Translated, it gives CASFGTGELFF.

This clonotype was counted ten times or more. The CDR3 DNA follows: TGTGCCAGCAGTTACTCATTAGCGGGAGGGTTCGAGCAGTACTTC. Its protein product is CASSYSLAGGFEQYF. The chain employs TRBV6-5 and TRBJ2-7, with 11 bases aligning to TRBD2. CDR1 MNHEY and CDR2 SVGAGI come from the germline V gene. The CDR3 has 15 residues. The V gene end was trimmed by 0 bases and the J gene end by 6 bases; junction bases not matched to a gene: 4.

This clonotype was found many times. The V gene is TRBV6-5, the J gene TRBJ2-3; 10 bases are a match to TRBD2. Germline V gene data show CDR1 as MNHEY and CDR2 as SVGAGI. This CDR3 is 17 amino acids long. V dropped 0 bases and J dropped 4; count of bases not matched to a gene: 7. As DNA, the CDR3 is TGTGCCAGCAGTTACTCGGGGCTAGCGGGAGTGGCAGATACGCAGTATTTT. It codes for CASSYSGLAGVADTQYF.

There are many counts of this clonotype. The rearrangement uses TRBV9 and TRBJ2-1; TRBD1 or TRBD2 may be the D gene (5 bases each). The V gene lost 0 bases and the J gene lost 9 bases, with 13 bases spanning the gap. The CDR3 runs 14 residues. Germline V gene data show CDR1 as SGDLS and CDR2 as YYNGEE. CDR3 DNA: TGTGCCAGCAGCGTAGTTGGGGGAGATGGTGAGCAGTTCTTC. It is translated as CASSVVGGDGEQFF.

This clonotype occurred many times. This chain uses TRBV6-2 or TRBV6-3 with TRBJ2-7, with D unclear. Germline loops: CDR1 MNHEY, CDR2 SVGEGT. The CDR3 contains 12 residues. V gave up 2 bases and J gave up 9 bases, with 11 bases separating them. CDR3 sequence (DNA): TGTGCCAGCAGTTACACCTCAAATGTGCAGTACTTC. It specifies CASSYTSNVQYF.

This clonotype has more than one count but fewer than ten. The chain has TRBV19 and TRBJ2-7; D is tentatively TRBD1 or TRBD2 (5 bases each). Trimming took off 8 bases at V and 4 bases at J, with 9 bases between the two ends. The CDR3 covers 11 residues. Germline V gene sequence: CDR1 LNHDA, CDR2 SQIVND (reference sequence). CDR3 in DNA: TGTGCCAGTGGGACCTCGTACGAGCAGTACTTC. This codes for CASGTSYEQYF. Combining the CDR3 with reference TRBV19 and TRBJ2-7 gives the whole variable domain DGGITQSPKYLFRKEGQNVTLSCEQNLNHDAMYWYRQDPGQGLRLIYYSQIVNDFQKGDIAEGYSVSREKKESFPLTVTSAQKNPTAFYLCASGTSYEQYFGPGTRLTVT.

This clonotype was detected many times. This chain connects TRBV9 to TRBJ2-1; 10 bases are shared with TRBD2. The J segment lost 8 bases and the V segment lost 4 bases, leaving 9 bases of the junction unmatched. CDR1 is SGDLS and CDR2 is YYNGEE in the germline V gene. The CDR3 is 15 residues long. This chain's CDR3 is CASSSVLAGFDEQFF. CDR3 in DNA: TGTGCCAGCAGCTCGGTACTAGCGGGATTTGATGAGCAGTTCTTC.